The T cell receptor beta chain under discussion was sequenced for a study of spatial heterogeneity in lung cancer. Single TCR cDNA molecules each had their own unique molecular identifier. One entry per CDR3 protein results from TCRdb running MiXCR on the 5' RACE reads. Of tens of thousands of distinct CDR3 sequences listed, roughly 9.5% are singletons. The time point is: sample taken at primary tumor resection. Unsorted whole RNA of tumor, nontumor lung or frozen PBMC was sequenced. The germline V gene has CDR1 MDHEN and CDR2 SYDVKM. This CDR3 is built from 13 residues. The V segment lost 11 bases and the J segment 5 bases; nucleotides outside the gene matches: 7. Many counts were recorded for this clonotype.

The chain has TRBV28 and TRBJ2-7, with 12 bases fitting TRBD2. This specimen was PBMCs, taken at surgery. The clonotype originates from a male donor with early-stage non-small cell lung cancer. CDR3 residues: CADRLAGVHEQYF. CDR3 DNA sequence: TGTGCCGACCGACTAGCGGGAGTCCACGAGCAGTACTTC.